The present T cell receptor beta chain was sequenced within a study of shared clonotypes between healthy human individuals (dated by TCRdb to 2018 to 2020). General notes on the study: The cohort included three men and two women between 18 and 49 years of age. For each donor, CD4 naive and CD4 memory were each run on three plates, CD8 naive on two plates, and CD8 memory on one plate. To estimate repertoire size and how much clonotypes are shared between individuals, the study performed deep sequencing of blood TCR repertoires from about five healthy adults. Libraries were prepared and TCR repertoires were sequenced by different laboratories using diverse techniques, in order to increase sequencing depth and limit assay-specific biases. Between about 0.8 and 9 billion PBMCs per donor were obtained by leukapheresis.

This clone occurred a few times. No cognate antigen has been identified for it. One base away there is no much larger clone; base qualities are not given. The donors were healthy, HIV-negative adults who had no recently reported acute infections or vaccinations. Every donor was a Caucasian adult residing in Nashville, Tennessee, USA. CD4+ T cells were enriched by magnetic negative selection; naive cells were then positively selected on CD45RA, and the negative fraction formed the memory subset. After blood collection by leukapheresis, PBMCs were isolated using Ficoll-Histopaque density gradient centrifugation and then cryopreserved in the vapor phase of liquid nitrogen. Purity and quantity of every magnetically sorted T cell population were checked by analytical flow cytometry. Each sorted fraction had its genomic DNA isolated and then quantified by UV absorbance on a Nanodrop 2000c. Study-level results and caveats: Naive subsets generally had larger estimated clonotype richness than memory subsets did. Only blood was sampled, and tissue TCR repertoires likely differ from those in blood. Rarefaction of sorted-subset datasets indicated incomplete sequencing despite the large sequencing depth. Pairwise subsampling indicated that sequencing depth was expected to affect the degree of clonotype sharing among donors. Because the study included a small number of donors, the genetic and exposure-history diversity represented was limited. When a handful of donors were compared, the shared fraction of clonotypes was 5% to 6.5% for naive CD4, 3% to 4% for naive CD8, 2.3% for memory CD4, and about 0.36% for memory CD8. Clonotypes shared by all four sorted-subset donors showed higher generation probabilities than non-shared clonotypes.

Using the deep immunoSEQ assay, TCR CDR3 regions were amplified from genomic DNA by multiplex PCR. Extracted genomic DNA from each cell subset was distributed evenly across all wells of several immunoSEQ 96-well plates, and each plate was treated as a replicate. Each replicate PCR for sorted subsets received about 180 ng genomic DNA, equal to tens of thousands of T cell genomes. The purified libraries were quantified using a Qubit 3.0 fluorometer, sized with a Bioanalyzer 2100, and then quantified again using the KAPA Library Quantification kit. Each immunoSEQ 96-well plate was sequenced on its own single-read 150-cycle Illumina NextSeq 550 flow cell. On the study's bioinformatics: The immunoSEQ output contained only junctional sequences without quality scores, so filtering could not match that applied to full-length reads. Sequences were annotated with PyIR, a Python wrapper for IgBLAST v1.9, using IMGT germline references to assign V/J genes and CDR3. Reads were filtered out if the reads had weak V/J assignments (E-value above 1e-6), no CDR3, stop codons, out-of-frame junctions, or ambiguous translated residues. V3J clonotypes were defined by identical inferred V gene, J gene, and CDR3 amino acid sequence. Percentage overlap between repertoires was calculated by dividing the number of shared unique clonotypes by the size of the smaller repertoire. Three approaches were used to assess repertoire richness: RTK rarefaction, the Chao1 estimator, and Recon v2.1 estimates of unobserved clonotypes. OLGA was used to compute generation probabilities for all TCRbeta clonotypes that the gDNA method yielded from a few donors. In its TCRdb copy, this immuneACCESS table keeps in-frame sequences only and misses some clones. Where compared with another copy, unresolved V genes explain less than half of these, and the others have no known cause. Clone size and the V and J calls come from that table; the DNA yielded D and trimming. The sample table lists 950,000 to 1,300,000 clones, approximately 72% of them with a count of one. Of the sample, 1.2% to 1.5% is held by the ten largest clones.

The sequenced material came from memory CD4+ T cells sorted from blood. This specimen's cell subset or site label, interpreted: CD45RA-negative fraction. The TCR was taken from a young man in good health.

The DNA sequence follows: TGTGCCAGCAGTGGACCGACAGTGCCTAATGAAAAACTGTTTTTT. It translates as CASSGPTVPNEKLFF. The rearrangement joined TRBV6-1 to TRBJ1-4; 5 matching bases give a weak D call of TRBD1. Looking up the germline V gene yields CDR1 MNHNS and CDR2 SASEGT. The CDR3 runs 15 amino acids, cysteine and phenylalanine included. Just CDR3 DNA is preserved here, 45 bases in frame from base 1. V and J lose 4 bases and 3 bases, and a span of 12 bases separates them.